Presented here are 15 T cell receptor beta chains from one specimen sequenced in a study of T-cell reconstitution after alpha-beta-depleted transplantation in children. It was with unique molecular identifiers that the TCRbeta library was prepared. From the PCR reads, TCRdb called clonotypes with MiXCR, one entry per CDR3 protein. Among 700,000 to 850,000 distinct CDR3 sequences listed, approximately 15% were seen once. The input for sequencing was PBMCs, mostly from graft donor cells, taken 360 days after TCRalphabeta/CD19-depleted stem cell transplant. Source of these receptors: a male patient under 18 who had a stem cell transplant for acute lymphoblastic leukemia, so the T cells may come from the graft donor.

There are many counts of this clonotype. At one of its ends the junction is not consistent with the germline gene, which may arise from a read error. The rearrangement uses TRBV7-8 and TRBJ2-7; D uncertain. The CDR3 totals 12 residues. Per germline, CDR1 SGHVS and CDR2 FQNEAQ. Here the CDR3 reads CASSLDGHFSVF. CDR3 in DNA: TGTGCCAGCAGCTTAGACGGGCATTTCTCCGTATTC. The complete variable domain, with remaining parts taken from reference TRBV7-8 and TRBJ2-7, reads GAGVSQSPRYKVAKRGQDVALRCDPISGHVSLFWYQQALGQGPEFLTYFQNEAQLDKSGLPSDRFFAERPEGSVSTLKIQRTQQEDSAVYLCASSLDGHFSVFGPGTRLTVT.

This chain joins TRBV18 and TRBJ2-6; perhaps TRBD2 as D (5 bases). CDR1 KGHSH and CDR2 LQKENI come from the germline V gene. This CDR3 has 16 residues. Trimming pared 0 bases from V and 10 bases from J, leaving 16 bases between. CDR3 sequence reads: CASSPPFGSGSNVLTF. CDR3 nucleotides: TGTGCCAGCTCACCACCGTTCGGCAGCGGTTCGAACGTCCTGACTTTC.

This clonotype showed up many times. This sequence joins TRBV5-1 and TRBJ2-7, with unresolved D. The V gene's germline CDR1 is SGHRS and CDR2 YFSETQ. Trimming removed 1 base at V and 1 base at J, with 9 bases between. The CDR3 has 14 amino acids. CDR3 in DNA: TGCGCCAGCAGCTTGTTAACTTTTTCCTACGAGCAGTACTTC. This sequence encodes CASSLLTFSYEQYF. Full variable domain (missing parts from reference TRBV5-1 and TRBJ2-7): KAGVTQTPRYLIKTRGQQVTLSCSPISGHRSVSWYQQTPGQGLQFLFEYFSETQRNKGNFPGRFSGRQFSNSRSEMNVSTLELGDSALYLCASSLLTFSYEQYFGPGTRLTVT.

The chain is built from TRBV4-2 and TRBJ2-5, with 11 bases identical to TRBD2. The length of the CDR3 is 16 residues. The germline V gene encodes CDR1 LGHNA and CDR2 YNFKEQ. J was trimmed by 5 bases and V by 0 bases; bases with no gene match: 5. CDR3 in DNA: TGTGCCAGCAGCCAAGATGGGACTAGCGGCGGGGAGACCCAGTACTTC. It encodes CASSQDGTSGGETQYF.

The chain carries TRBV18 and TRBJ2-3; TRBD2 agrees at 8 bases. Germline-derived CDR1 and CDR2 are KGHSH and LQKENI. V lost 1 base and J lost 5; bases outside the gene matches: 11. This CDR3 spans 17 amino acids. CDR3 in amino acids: CASSPLASGSTVDTQYF. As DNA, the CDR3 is TGTGCCAGCTCACCACTGGCCAGCGGGAGTACGGTAGATACGCAGTATTTT.

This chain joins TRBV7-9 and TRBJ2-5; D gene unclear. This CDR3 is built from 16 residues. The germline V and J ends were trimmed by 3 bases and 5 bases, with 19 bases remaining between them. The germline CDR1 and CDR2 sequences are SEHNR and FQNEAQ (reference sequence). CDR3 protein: CASSFEGMALEETQYF. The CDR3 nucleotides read TGTGCCAGCAGCTTTGAAGGGATGGCCCTGGAGGAGACCCAGTACTTC.

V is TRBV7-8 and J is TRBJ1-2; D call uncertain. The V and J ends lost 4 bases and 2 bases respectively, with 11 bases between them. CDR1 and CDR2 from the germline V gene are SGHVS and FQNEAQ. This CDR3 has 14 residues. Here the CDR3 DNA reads TGTGCCAGCAGCTGGACCATATCGAACTATGGCTACACCTTC. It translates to CASSWTISNYGYTF.

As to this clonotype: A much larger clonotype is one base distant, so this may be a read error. CDR3 region: CATGGGRTGKLFF. DNA of the CDR3: TGTGCCACCGGGGGAGGACGCACCGGGAAGCTGTTTTTT. This rearrangement joins TRBV2 to TRBJ2-2; tentative D call: TRBD2 (6 bases). CDR3 length equals 13 residues. Per the germline V gene, CDR1 is SNHLY and CDR2 is FYNNEI.

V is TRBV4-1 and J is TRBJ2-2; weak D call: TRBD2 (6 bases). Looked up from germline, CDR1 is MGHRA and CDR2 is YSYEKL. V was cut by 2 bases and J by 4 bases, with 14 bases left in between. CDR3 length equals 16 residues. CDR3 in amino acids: CASSQIALATTGELFF. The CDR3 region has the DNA TGCGCCAGCAGCCAAATAGCCCTAGCGACCACCGGGGAGCTGTTTTTT.

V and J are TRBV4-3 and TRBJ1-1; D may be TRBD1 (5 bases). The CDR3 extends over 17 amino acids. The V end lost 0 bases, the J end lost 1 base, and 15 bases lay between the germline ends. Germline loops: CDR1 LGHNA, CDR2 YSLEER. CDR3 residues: CASSQEEQGRWNTEAFF. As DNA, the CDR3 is TGCGCCAGCAGCCAAGAGGAGCAGGGACGGTGGAACACTGAAGCTTTCTTT.

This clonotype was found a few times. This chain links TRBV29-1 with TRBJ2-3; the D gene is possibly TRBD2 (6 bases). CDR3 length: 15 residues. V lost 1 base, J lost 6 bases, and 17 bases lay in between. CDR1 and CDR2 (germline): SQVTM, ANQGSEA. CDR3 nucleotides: TGCAGCGTTGAAGGCGGGACCGATCTGTACGATACGCAGTATTTT. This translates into CSVEGGTDLYDTQYF.

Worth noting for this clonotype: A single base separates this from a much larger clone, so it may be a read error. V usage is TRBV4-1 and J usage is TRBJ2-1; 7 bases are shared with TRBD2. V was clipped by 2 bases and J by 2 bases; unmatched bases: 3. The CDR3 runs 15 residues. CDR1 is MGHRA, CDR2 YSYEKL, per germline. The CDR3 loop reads CASSQLADPYNEQFF. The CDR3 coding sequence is TGCGCCAGCAGCCAACTAGCGGACCCCTACAATGAGCAGTTCTTC.

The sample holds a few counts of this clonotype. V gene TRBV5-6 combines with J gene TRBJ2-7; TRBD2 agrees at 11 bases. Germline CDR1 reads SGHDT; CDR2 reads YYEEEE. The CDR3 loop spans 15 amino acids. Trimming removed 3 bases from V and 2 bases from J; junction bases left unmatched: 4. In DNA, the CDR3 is TGTGCCAGCAGCTGGGGACTAGCGGTCCCCTACGAGCAGTACTTC. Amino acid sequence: CASSWGLAVPYEQYF.

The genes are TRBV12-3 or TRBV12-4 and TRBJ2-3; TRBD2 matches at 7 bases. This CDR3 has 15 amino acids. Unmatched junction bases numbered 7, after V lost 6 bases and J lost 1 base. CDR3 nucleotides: TGTGCCAGCAGCCCAGACCGGGGGGGCACAGATACGCAGTATTTT. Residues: CASSPDRGGTDTQYF.

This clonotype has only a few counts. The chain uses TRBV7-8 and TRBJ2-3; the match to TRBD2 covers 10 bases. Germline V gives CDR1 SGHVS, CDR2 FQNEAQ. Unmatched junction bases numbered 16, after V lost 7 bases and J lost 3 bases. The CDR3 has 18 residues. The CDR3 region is CASKRGSGRQTGTDTQYF. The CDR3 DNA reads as TGTGCCAGCAAGCGGGGTAGCGGGAGGCAAACGGGGACAGATACGCAGTATTTT.